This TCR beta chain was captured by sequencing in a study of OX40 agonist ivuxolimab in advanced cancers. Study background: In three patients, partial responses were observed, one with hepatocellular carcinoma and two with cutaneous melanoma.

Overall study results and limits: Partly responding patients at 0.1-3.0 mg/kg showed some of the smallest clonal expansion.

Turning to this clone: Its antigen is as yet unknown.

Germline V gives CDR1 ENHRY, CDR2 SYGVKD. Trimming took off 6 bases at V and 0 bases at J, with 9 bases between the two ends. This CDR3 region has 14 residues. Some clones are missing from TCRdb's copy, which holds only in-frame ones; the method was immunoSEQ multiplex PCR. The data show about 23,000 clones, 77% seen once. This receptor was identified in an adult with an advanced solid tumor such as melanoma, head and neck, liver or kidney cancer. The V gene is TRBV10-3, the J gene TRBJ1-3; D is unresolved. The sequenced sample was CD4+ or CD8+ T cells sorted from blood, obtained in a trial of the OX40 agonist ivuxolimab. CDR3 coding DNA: TGTGCCATCAGGGGCACAACCTCTGGAAACACCATATATTTT. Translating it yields CAIRGTTSGNTIYF.